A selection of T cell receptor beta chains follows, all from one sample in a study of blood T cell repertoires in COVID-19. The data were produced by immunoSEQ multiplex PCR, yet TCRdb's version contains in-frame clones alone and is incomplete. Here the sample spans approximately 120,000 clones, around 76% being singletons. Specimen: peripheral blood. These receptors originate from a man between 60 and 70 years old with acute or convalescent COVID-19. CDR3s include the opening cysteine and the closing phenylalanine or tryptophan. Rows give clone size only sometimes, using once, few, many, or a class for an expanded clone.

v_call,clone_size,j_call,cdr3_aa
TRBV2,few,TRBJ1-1,CASATRGTGTEAFF
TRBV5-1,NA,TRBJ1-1,CASSSNRGVNTEAFF
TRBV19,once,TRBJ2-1,CASRGTGVFRNEQFF
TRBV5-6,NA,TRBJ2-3,CASTYGLAGSTDTQYF
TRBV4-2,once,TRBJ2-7,CASSQDGTSGGASYEQYF
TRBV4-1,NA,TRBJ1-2,CASSQGQGSYGYTF
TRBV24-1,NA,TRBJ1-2,CATSDSGALGQSIYGYTF
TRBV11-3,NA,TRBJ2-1,CASAPGGSSYNEQFF
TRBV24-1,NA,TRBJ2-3,CATSDPRGPDTQYF
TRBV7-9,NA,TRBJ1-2,CASSANGQAYGYTF
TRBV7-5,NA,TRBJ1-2,CVRSHRGGGYTF
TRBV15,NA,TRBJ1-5,CATSAGQDRNQPQHF
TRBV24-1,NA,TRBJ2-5,CATSERDGGIQETQYF
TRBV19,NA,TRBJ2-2,CASNMAGSYTGELFF
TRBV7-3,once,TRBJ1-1,CASSLTRQGQAFF
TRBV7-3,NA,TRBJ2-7,CASSSGQGREQYF
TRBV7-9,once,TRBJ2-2,CASSLTQNTGELFF
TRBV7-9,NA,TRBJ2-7,CASSKGTSGTVSYEQYF
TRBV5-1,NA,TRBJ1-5,CASGERAGGQPQHF
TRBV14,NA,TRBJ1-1,CASSQDRRQTMEAFF
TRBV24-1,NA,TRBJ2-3,CATSNAGQGSDTQYF
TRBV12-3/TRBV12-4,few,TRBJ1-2,CASLQDFYGYTF
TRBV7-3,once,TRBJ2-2,CASSPSVAGGRTGELFF
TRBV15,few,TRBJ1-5,CATSREGWQGNQPQHF
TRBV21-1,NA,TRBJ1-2,CATRLVIIRDKGYGYTF
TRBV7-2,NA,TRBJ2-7,CASSQGLAGTYEQYF
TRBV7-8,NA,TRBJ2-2,CASSLDRGIGELFF
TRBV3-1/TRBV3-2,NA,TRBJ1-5,CASSQTGQPQHF
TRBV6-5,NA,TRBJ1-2,CASRRDSNYGYTF
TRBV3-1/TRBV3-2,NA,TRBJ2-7,CASSQRKGDLEEQYF
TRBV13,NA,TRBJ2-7,CASSSQGGAYEQYF
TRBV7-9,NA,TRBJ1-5,CASSHGSNQPQHF
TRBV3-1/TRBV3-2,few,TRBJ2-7,CASSQAISGRGEQYF
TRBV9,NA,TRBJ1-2,CASSVQAGARANYGYTF
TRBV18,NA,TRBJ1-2,CASSPDKGVRGYTF
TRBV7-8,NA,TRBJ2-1,CASSKRLAGAQGNEQFF
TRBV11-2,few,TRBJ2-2,CASGPLLAVTGELFF
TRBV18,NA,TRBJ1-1,CASSGGMNTEAFF
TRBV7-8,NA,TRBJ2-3,CASSIFGQGATDTQYF
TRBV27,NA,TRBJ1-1,CASRTTGTGGVNTEAFF
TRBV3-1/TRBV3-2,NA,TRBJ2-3,CASSLGTSGSLDTQYF
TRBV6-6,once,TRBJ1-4,CASRKDGTFGEKLFF
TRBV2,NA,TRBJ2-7,CASSLSGTVYEQYF
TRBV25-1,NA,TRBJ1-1,CASSALTVRTEAFF
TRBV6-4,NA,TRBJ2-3,CASSDGRGGTDTQYF
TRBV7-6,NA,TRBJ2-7,CASSPEVRGLSYEQYF
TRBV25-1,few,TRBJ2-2,CASSGLEELFF
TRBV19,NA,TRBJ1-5,CASSIFGLSNQPQHF
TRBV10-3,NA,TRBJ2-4,CAISEAATGGSLAKNIQYF
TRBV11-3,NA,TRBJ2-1,CASRPRTSGRDNEQFF
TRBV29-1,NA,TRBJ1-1,CSVRHSHEAFF
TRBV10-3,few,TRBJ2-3,CAISETSGGAVSQYF
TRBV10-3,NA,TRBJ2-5,CAISPGLAQETQYF
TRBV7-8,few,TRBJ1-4,CASSDGGEKLFF
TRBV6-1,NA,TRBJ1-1,CASSEALSMNTEAFF
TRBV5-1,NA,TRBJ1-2,CASSSGTGRQGSPYGYTF
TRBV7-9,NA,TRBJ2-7,CASSLSSGRGAYEQYF
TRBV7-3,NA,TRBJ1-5,CASSPQIGQPQHF
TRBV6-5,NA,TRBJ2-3,CASSTGSTDTQYF
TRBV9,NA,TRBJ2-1,CASSVLGTSGGASEQFF